The 5 T cell receptor beta chains reported below all come from one sample, sequenced in a study of T cells in localized non-small cell lung cancer. Profiling relied on immunoSEQ multiplex PCR, and the TCRdb table lists in-frame clones only, not all of them. The repertoire has over 70,000 clones, approximately 91% of them found once; the top ten carry about 4%. The sample in question was PBMCs, obtained before any cancer treatment. Receptors originate from a woman aged 35 to 70 with stage II squamous cell lung carcinoma.

V is TRBV11-2 and J is TRBJ2-1; 8 bases match TRBD1. V gave up 1 base and J gave up 7 bases; unmatched junction bases: 9. Germline CDR1 SGHAT, CDR2 FQNNGV. CDR3 length: 16 residues. CDR3 DNA: TGTGCCAGCAGCTTAGGACCAGGGGGCGCGTGGAATGAGCAGTTCTTC. Translation: CASSLGPGGAWNEQFF. The whole variable domain, remainder taken from reference TRBV11-2 and TRBJ2-1, is EAGVAQSPRYKIIEKRQSVAFWCNPISGHATLYWYQQILGQGPKLLIQFQNNGVVDDSQLPKDRFSAERLKGVDSTLKIQPAKLEDSAVYLCASSLGPGGAWNEQFFGPGTRLTVL.

This rearrangement joins TRBV25-1 to TRBJ1-1, with TRBD1 matching 7 bases. V trimming: 2 bases; J trimming: 9 bases; junction bases outside the gene matches: 6. In germline, CDR1 is MGHDK, CDR2 SYGVNS. This CDR3 is built from 13 residues. In nucleotides, the CDR3 is TGTGCCAGCAGTGAACCCCCGACAGGGAAAGCTTTCTTT. Its protein product is CASSEPPTGKAFF. Full variable domain (outside the CDR3, taken from reference TRBV25-1 and TRBJ1-1): EADIYQTPRYLVIGTGKKITLECSQTMGHDKMYWYQQDPGMELHLIHYSYGVNSTEKGDLSSESTVSRIRTEHFPLTLESARPSHTSQYLCASSEPPTGKAFFGQGTRLTVV.

The chain uses TRBV6-1 and TRBJ2-3; 11 bases match TRBD2. Unmatched junction bases numbered 5, after V lost 6 bases and J lost 6 bases. CDR3 size: 14 residues. Germline assignment: CDR1 MNHNS and CDR2 SASEGT. The CDR3 here is CASSATSGTDTQYF. Here the CDR3 DNA reads TGTGCCAGCAGCGCGACTAGCGGGACTGATACGCAGTATTTT.

The chain joins TRBV9 to TRBJ2-3, with 7 bases identical to TRBD2. Germline CDR1 SGDLS, CDR2 YYNGEE. The V gene end was trimmed by 3 bases and the J gene end by 2 bases; junction bases not matched to a gene: 12. CDR3 length: 17 residues. CDR3 region: CASSELGLADTTDTQYF. The DNA of the CDR3 is TGTGCCAGCAGCGAGCTGGGGCTAGCGGACACCACAGATACGCAGTATTTT.

V and J are TRBV4-1 and TRBJ2-1; 10 bases line up with TRBD2. V trimming: 2 bases; J trimming: 7 bases; junction bases outside the gene matches: 14. Germline lookup yields CDR1 MGHRA and CDR2 YSYEKL. This CDR3 has 18 amino acids. CDR3 region: CASSQTARSGRARNEQFF. The CDR3 DNA follows: TGCGCCAGCAGCCAAACCGCTAGAAGCGGGAGGGCCAGGAATGAGCAGTTCTTC.